This T cell receptor beta chain was captured by sequencing in a study of cytomegalovirus exposure and HLA in healthy donors (dated by TCRdb to the late 2010s). At the level of the whole study: In an earlier analysis of under 600 of the donors, about 260 Gb of sequence data and just under 120 million unique TCR beta sequences from 150 million to 200 million T cells were reported. An early release that covered several hundred HLA-typed donors contained approximately 300 gigabases of sequencing data and tens of millions of unique TCR sequences. The genetic ancestry cluster associated with self-reported Caucasian donors included roughly four fifths of the approximately 430 genotyped donors. The study aimed to test whether cataloging public T cell receptors could reveal signatures of past pathogen exposure. The T cell repertoires of some 700 subjects were profiled by immunosequencing and related to cytomegalovirus serostatus. Besides the first cohort of hundreds of subjects, a separate validation cohort made up of some 110 different subjects was used. High-throughput TCR immunosequencing, statistical association of individual TCRs with disease status, and machine learning were combined to predict cytomegalovirus infection status. In a later analysis, previously published TCR beta repertoires from 600 to 850 donors were re-analyzed and high-resolution HLA genotyping was added so that TCR occurrence patterns could be studied. Rather than using new phenotypic data, the later analysis identified candidate immune exposures from TCR beta sequences and from how often those sequences occurred across donors. An earlier analysis of several hundred of the donors applied high-throughput TCR beta sequencing to assess whether each TCR beta V gene segment acted as functional or pseudogenic. Donor age, sex, ethnicity and CMV serostatus were compiled together with the repertoire data. A later genetic analysis used genome-wide SNP genotypes for 398 of the 666 donors, treating that subset as a discovery cohort. All discovery cohort repertoires had been generated on a single sequencing platform. Both class I and class II loci were covered by HLA typing, at four-digit resolution. Typing coverage varied by locus: 629-630 donors for A, B, C, DRB1 and DQB1; 500 to 550 for DQA1; nearly 610 for DPA1; under 490 for DPB1. Roughly five DR-DQ haplotypes were treated as single units for association and clustering because of strong linkage in the cohort. Among some 400 genotyped donors of the cohort, an average of 235,054 unique TCR beta nucleotide sequences were sequenced per donor, roughly a sixth of them non-productive. The investigation overall reported the following: A total of 150 or so TCR beta chains were listed by the study as associated with cytomegalovirus. In a later analysis, TCR association rates were found to vary across HLA loci, with the most associated TCRs seen for DRB1 alleles and the fewest for HLA-C alleles. The earlier analysis of nearly 600 of the donors excluded 15 to 20 rarely observed V segments, including chromosome 9 orphons, because counts were too low. While some public TCRs were present in many individuals, most TCR sequences turned up only very rarely across donors. It was suggested by the authors that the approach could potentially be generalized to other disease states and immunological phenotypes. At a false discovery rate of 0.05, a later analysis linked 16,000 or so TCR beta sequences to specific HLA alleles. In both the original and validation cohorts, the classifier was reported to diagnose cytomegalovirus status with high specificity and sensitivity. A cluster of highly shared sequence variants was judged likely to be a technical artifact of the sequencing pipeline. A further reported finding was that TCR beta sequences accurately predicted the HLA-A and HLA-B alleles for most subjects in the first cohort. In this cohort, only TCR beta chains were sequenced, and detectable features were limited by the absence of alpha or paired-chain data. Immune exposure information for the cohort was limited to CMV serostatus. According to a later analysis, most CMV-associated TCR beta chains appeared to be HLA-restricted, and the HLA associations seemed to be driven largely by CMV exposure. In a later genetic analysis, fewer N-insertions in productive TCRs were reported among donors in an Asian-associated ancestry cluster than the approximately 710-donor mean. A later analysis reported that several top co-occurrence clusters appeared linked to parvovirus B19, influenza, CMV and Epstein-Barr virus. In a later genetic analysis, a missense DCLRE1C variant was associated with V-gene and J-gene trimming of TCR beta chains, and the association was replicated in an independent cohort. HLA typing was unavailable for some donors at each locus, so association tests used only the typed subset. In vitro tests confirmed that a few of the cytomegalovirus-associated TCR beta chains recognize cytomegalovirus antigens. Roughly uniform sequencing depth across donors was assumed in presence/absence analyses, although this assumption may not hold. In an earlier analysis of approximately 590 of the donors, most TCR beta V segments appeared in productive rearrangements about 87% or about 30% of the time, broadly matching IMGT annotations. Linkage disequilibrium might explain the correlated functional status among segregating V segments, but an unknown experimental factor could not be ruled out. In a later analysis, HLA-associated TCR beta chains were found to be more clonally expanded and to have lower generation probabilities than equally common non-associated chains. Strong co-occurrence of HLA alleles, especially DR and DQ, made assigning TCR associations to individual alleles difficult.

In total, about 650 healthy bone marrow donors made up the cohort. All cohort members were sampled while nominally healthy, although unrecorded immune exposures were likely present. The donor was CMV seropositive and was included in the group of about 290 seropositive cohort members. Each donor provided a peripheral blood sample, and peripheral blood mononuclear cells were used for TCR beta sequencing. The Qiagen DNeasy Blood Extraction Kit was used to extract genomic DNA from the blood cell samples. Receptor libraries were prepared by the immunoSEQ multiplex PCR assay. For the multiplex PCR, a mixture combining 60 forward primers for TCR Vbeta segments and 13 reverse primers for TCR Jbeta segments was used. The CDR3 region of rearranged TCR beta genes was amplified from genomic DNA by a multiplex PCR assay. Amplified TCR beta libraries were sequenced as 87-base-pair reads on the Illumina HiSeq System. On the authors' methods: Across the 600 to 700 repertoires, a later analysis counted tens of millions of unique TCR beta chains, 9.5 million to 13 million of which were shared by at least two donors. Raw reads were error-corrected and collapsed into unique sequences by a nearest-neighbor algorithm in which closely related sequences were merged to remove PCR and sequencing errors. CDR3 sequences were aligned to IMGT reference sequences to assign V, D and J gene segments. Each retained sequence needed at least a six-nucleotide match to both a V gene segment and a J gene segment. A rearrangement was called productive if the CDR3 had no stop codons and remained in frame with V and J, and every other rearrangement was called non-productive. Following IMGT convention, CDR3 was defined as the stretch from the second conserved V-encoded cysteine up to the conserved J-encoded phenylalanine. Sequences without an unambiguous match to a single V gene segment were excluded from the earlier analysis of approximately 600 of the donors. An earlier analysis of around 600 of the donors classified V segments as functional when productive rearrangements were above 56.7% and as segregating when the standard deviation between donors was above 5%. To diagnose cytomegalovirus status from the catalog of TCR beta chain sequences, a statistical classification framework was built. In a later analysis, TCR nucleotide sequences were compared against IMGT/GENE-DB human TR gene sequences so that V and J genes could be assigned. Using the TCRdist pipeline, a later analysis assigned CDR3 sequences along with most-parsimonious VDJ recombination scenarios. A later analysis defined each TCR beta chain by its CDR3 amino acid sequence plus V-gene family, and excluded reads lacking a unique V-gene family. In a later analysis, 500 to 700 highly shared, low-generation-probability nucleotide sequences were removed to address suspected cross-contamination and a sequencing artifact. For each public chain, a later analysis derived a clonal expansion index from normalized ranks of inferred template counts within each repertoire. In a later analysis, generation probabilities were computed with a VDJ recombination model fitted to out-of-frame rearrangements, and the resulting probabilities were checked against IGoR. In a later analysis, hypergeometric tests were used to score TCR-TCR, TCR-HLA and TCR-CMV co-occurrence, with a repertoire-size bias correction applied to TCR pairs. False discovery rates were estimated in a later analysis by permuting HLA or CMV assignments 20 times. A later analysis grouped co-occurring TCRs with DBSCAN, adding TCRdist sequence similarity when clustering within HLA-allele-positive subsets. Repertoires with fewer than 30,000 or more than 120,000 public chains were left out of co-occurrence clustering, as were several repertoires with anomalous nucleotide sharing. The clones in this table, taken by TCRdb from immuneACCESS, are in-frame only. Not every clone is retained; where verified, under half of the shortfall comes from an unresolved V gene, and the cause of the rest is unknown. The DNA was the basis for D and trimming; V, J and clone size are from that table. Present in this sample are about 210,000 clones, around 86% of which were seen just once. The ten largest clones take up about 10% of the sample.

Of note for this clone: This clone's antigen is unknown. The sample holds no much larger clone one base away, and base qualities are not on file.

The receptor was derived from a woman between 50 and 59 years old in good health and CMV-seropositive. The sample consisted of PBMCs.

The CDR3 region: CASSWGQSGELFF. The sequence in DNA is TGTGCCAGCAGTTGGGGACAGTCTGGGGAGCTGTTTTTT. The sequence is built from TRBV6-5 and TRBJ2-2; 7 central bases correspond to TRBD1. CDR1 and CDR2 are read off the germline V gene as MNHEY and SVGAGI. V loses 4 bases at its end and J loses 8 bases; junction bases beyond the gene matches: 4. The CDR3 runs 13 residues from the cysteine to the phenylalanine. CDR3 DNA only is kept here, 39 bases in frame from base 1.